These 4 T cell receptor beta chains were sequenced from one sample in a study of cytomegalovirus exposure and HLA in healthy donors. Vbeta (60) and Jbeta (13) primers were used in the PCR. Assay used: immunoSEQ multiplex PCR; TCRdb lists only in-frame clones, some missing. The sample lists around 150,000 clones, around 88% occurring once. The source material was PBMCs. The receptors stem from a woman aged 18 to 35 in good health and CMV-seronegative.

The chain joins TRBV30 to TRBJ2-7, with D possibly being TRBD1 (5 bases). V lost 0 bases to trimming and J lost 9 bases, with 9 bases between them. Germline CDR1 GTSNPN, CDR2 SVGIG (reference sequence). The CDR3 covers 11 residues. The CDR3 DNA is TGTGCCTGGAGTGTTGGACAAGGGCAGTACTTC. It yields the protein CAWSVGQGQYF.

This clone was counted once. J is TRBJ2-1 and V is TRBV4-2; D is perhaps TRBD2 (5 bases). The germline V and J ends were trimmed by 2 bases and 8 bases, with 10 bases remaining between them. The CDR3 is made up of 13 amino acids. Germline loops: CDR1 LGHNA, CDR2 YNFKEQ. The CDR3 coding sequence is TGTGCCAGCAGCCAACTTAGCGCCGATGAGCAGTTCTTC. Residues: CASSQLSADEQFF.

The chain has TRBV19 and TRBJ1-1; D is uncertain. CDR1 LNHDA and CDR2 SQIVND come from the germline V gene (reference sequence). The CDR3 runs to 15 residues. Trimming took 1 base from V and 2 from J, leaving 11 bases between them. CDR3: CASSIAPAPNTEAFF. In DNA, the CDR3 is TGTGCCAGTAGTATAGCCCCCGCGCCCAACACTGAAGCTTTCTTT. Complete variable domain (other parts from reference TRBV19 and TRBJ1-1): DGGITQSPKYLFRKEGQNVTLSCEQNLNHDAMYWYRQDPGQGLRLIYYSQIVNDFQKGDIAEGYSVSREKKESFPLTVTSAQKNPTAFYLCASSIAPAPNTEAFFGQGTRLTVV.

This chain links TRBV15 with TRBJ1-4, with D possibly TRBD1 on 5 matching bases. The germline V gene has CDR1 LNHNV and CDR2 YYDKDF (reference sequence). V shed 0 bases and J shed 5 bases, with 13 bases lying between them. CDR3 length: 16 residues. CDR3 region: CATSRDPGGGNEKLFF. The CDR3 nucleotides are TGTGCCACCAGCAGAGATCCGGGGGGAGGAAATGAAAAACTGTTTTTT.